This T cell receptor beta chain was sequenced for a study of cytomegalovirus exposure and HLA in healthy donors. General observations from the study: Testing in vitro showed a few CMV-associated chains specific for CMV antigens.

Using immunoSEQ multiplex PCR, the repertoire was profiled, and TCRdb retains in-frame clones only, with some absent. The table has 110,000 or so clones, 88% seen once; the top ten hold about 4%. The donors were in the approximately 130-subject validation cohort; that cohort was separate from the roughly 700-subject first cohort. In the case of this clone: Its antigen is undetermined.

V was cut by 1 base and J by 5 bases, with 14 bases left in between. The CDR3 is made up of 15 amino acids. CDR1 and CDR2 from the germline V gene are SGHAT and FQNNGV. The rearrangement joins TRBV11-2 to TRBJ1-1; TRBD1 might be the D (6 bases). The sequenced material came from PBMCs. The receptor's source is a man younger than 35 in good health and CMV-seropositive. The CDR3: CASSLGAQGRTEAFF. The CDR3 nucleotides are TGTGCCAGCAGCTTAGGGGCCCAGGGGAGAACTGAAGCTTTCTTT. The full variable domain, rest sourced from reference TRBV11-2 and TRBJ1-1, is EAGVAQSPRYKIIEKRQSVAFWCNPISGHATLYWYQQILGQGPKLLIQFQNNGVVDDSQLPKDRFSAERLKGVDSTLKIQPAKLEDSAVYLCASSLGAQGRTEAFFGQGTRLTVV.